The entry that follows covers one T cell receptor beta chain sequence. Its cognate antigen is unknown. The data derive from a study of OX40 agonist ivuxolimab in advanced cancers. About the research overall: The dose of intravenous ivuxolimab that patients received every 2 weeks ranged from 0.01 to 10 mg/kg. Three patients, one with hepatocellular carcinoma and two with cutaneous melanoma, achieved partial responses.

The protocol was immunoSEQ multiplex PCR, while the TCRdb copy is restricted to in-frame clones and leaves out a portion. Altogether 65,000 to 80,000 clones are present, around nine tenths being singletons, with the ten largest covering around 0.75%. Broader study findings: Normalized expansion of T-cell clones was also low for some nonresponders.

Sequenced material: CD4+ or CD8+ T cells sorted from blood, taken in a trial of the OX40 agonist ivuxolimab. This TCR was sampled from an adult with an advanced solid tumor such as melanoma, head and neck, liver or kidney cancer.

The CDR3 reads CASSRYEQYF. CDR3 nucleotides: TGTGCCAGCAGTCGCTACGAGCAGTACTTC. The V and J genes are TRBV6-5 and TRBJ2-7; no clear D. V was shortened by 5 bases and J by 3 bases, with 2 bases between the two germline ends. Germline-derived CDR1 and CDR2 are MNHEY and SVGAGI. This CDR3 is built from 10 residues.